The T cell receptor (beta chain) described here comes from a study of control samples from healthy donors and cancer patients. This clone turned up a few times. Assay used: immunoSEQ multiplex PCR; TCRdb lists only in-frame clones, some missing. The sample comprises 120,000 or so clones, around 92% of which are singletons, and 0.5% to 0.7% rests with the top ten. The CDR3 has 17 amino acids. Germline values: CDR1 LNHNV, CDR2 YYDKDF (reference sequence). The ends lost 3 bases at V and 2 bases at J; junction bases unmatched: 6. V usage is TRBV15 and J usage is TRBJ1-3, with 11 bases lining up with TRBD1. Specimen: PBMCs. This sequence was found in a man aged 80 or over with head and neck cancer. Here the CDR3 reads CATSRTGQGATGNTIYF. The DNA of the CDR3 is TGTGCCACCAGCAGGACCGGACAGGGGGCGACTGGAAACACCATATATTTT.